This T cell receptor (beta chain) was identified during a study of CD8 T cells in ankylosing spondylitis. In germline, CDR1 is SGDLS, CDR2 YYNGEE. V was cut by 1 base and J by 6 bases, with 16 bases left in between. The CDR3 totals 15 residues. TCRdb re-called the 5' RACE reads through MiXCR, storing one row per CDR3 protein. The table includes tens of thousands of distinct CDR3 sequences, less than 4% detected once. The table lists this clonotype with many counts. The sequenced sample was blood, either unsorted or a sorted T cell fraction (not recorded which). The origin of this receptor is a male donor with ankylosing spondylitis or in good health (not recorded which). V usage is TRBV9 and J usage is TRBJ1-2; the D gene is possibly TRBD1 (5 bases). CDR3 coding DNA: TGTGCCAGCAGCGTAAGTTGGGCAGGGTCCCATGGCTACACCTTC. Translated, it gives CASSVSWAGSHGYTF. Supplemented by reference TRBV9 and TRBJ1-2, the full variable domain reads DSGVTQTPKHLITATGQRVTLRCSPRSGDLSVYWYQQSLDQGLQFLIQYYNGEERAKGNILERFSAQQFPDLHSELNLSSLELGDSALYFCASSVSWAGSHGYTFGSGTRLTVV.